One T cell receptor beta chain is described in this entry. This entry belongs to a study of control samples from healthy donors and cancer patients. Germline lookup yields CDR1 MDHEN and CDR2 SYDVKM. The CDR3 contains 15 residues. Trimming removed 3 bases from V and 1 base from J, with 11 bases in between. Sequencing used immunoSEQ multiplex PCR; TCRdb keeps in-frame clones, though not all of them. The sample includes 15,000 to 20,000 clones, roughly 84% of them seen just once. Sequenced material: PBMCs. V and J are TRBV28 and TRBJ2-3; D might be TRBD2 (6 bases). The receptor's source is a woman in her 70s with lung cancer. CDR3: CASSFAGFRTDTQYF. Here the CDR3 DNA reads TGTGCCAGCAGTTTCGCGGGATTTCGCACAGATACGCAGTATTTT.